Listed here is a single TCR beta chain. Indicated treatment: therapeutic diphenylcyclopropenone sensitization with weekly scalp DPC. Unfractionated whole blood yielded total RNA. Germline V gene data show CDR1 as SEHNR and CDR2 as FQNEAQ (reference sequence). The CDR3 has 9 amino acids. V dropped 8 bases and J dropped 4 bases, with 1 base sitting between them. This specimen belongs to a study of human T cells and chemical hapten exposure. Study as a whole: Epicutaneous patch tests delivered 0.01% DPC to the upper back, with evaluation at 6 days. Alopecia areata, totalis and universalis patients, mostly female, were included.

Individual cDNA molecules in this library carried unique molecular identifiers. Per the authors' pipeline: There were a median of approximately 88,000 TCRs per sample, with a range from roughly 20,000 to 700,000. TCRdb fed the reads into MiXCR, producing one record per CDR3 protein. Here the V and J calls rest on TCRdb's processing, not on the authors' analysis. This table has a few thousand distinct CDR3 sequences, around 41% appearing once. The material was whole blood, obtained before DPC sensitization or 2, 6, or about 24 weeks after (not recorded which). This chain uses TRBV7-9 with TRBJ2-3; D is uncertain. This sequence originates from an adult with alopecia areata. Some clones in this sample may be carry-over from other donors' samples. This table probably holds off-target reads from a library built for another chain. The CDR3 DNA follows: TGTGCCAGCCCAGATACGCAGTATTTT. Translated: CASPDTQYF. The whole variable domain, filled in from reference TRBV7-9 and TRBJ2-3, reads DTGVSQNPRHKITKRGQNVTFRCDPISEHNRLYWYRQTLGQGPEFLTYFQNEAQLEKSRLLSDRFSAERPKGSFSTLEIQRTEQGDSAMYLCASPDTQYFGPGTRLTVL.